This T cell receptor beta chain was recorded in a study of blood T cells in healthy people across ages. Then a second PCR, running roughly 6 to 11 cycles, was carried out with a sample-barcoded 5' primer and a J-beta primer mix. A single record per CDR3 protein comes from TCRdb applying MiXCR to the 5' RACE reads. The table records 700,000 or so distinct CDR3 sequences, roughly 20% of them present only once. This CDR3 contains 15 residues. Between the trimmed V and J ends, which lost 7 bases and 4 bases, there was a span of 19 bases. From germline, CDR1 is MNHNY and CDR2 SVGAGI (reference sequence). The V and J genes are TRBV6-6 and TRBJ1-1; D may be TRBD1 (5 bases). The sequenced material came from blood. The source of this sequence is a man aged 65 to 85 in good health. The CDR3 DNA is TGTGCCAGCATTAAAGGGGCCACGAAGACCACTGAAGCTTTCTTT. It yields the protein CASIKGATKTTEAFF.